This T cell receptor (beta chain) was captured in a study of CD4 T cell repertoires in COVID-19. This clone has a single count. Profiled with immunoSEQ multiplex PCR; TCRdb holds only in-frame clones, not every one. The table has about 75,000 clones, 83% seen once. The germline V gene has CDR1 SEHNR and CDR2 FQNEAQ (reference sequence). Trimming removed 2 bases at V and 8 bases at J, with 13 bases between. The CDR3 sequence is 14 residues long. This clonotype originated in a human donor who had COVID-19. V and J are TRBV7-9 and TRBJ2-1; D unresolved. Sequencing was performed on CD4+ T cells from peripheral blood, taken after recovery from COVID-19. The CDR3 coding sequence is TGTGCCAGCAGCTTAACCCTCACCGGTGATGAGCAGTTCTTC. Translated: CASSLTLTGDEQFF.